A selection of T cell receptor beta chains follows, all from one sample in a study of patients and donors after allogeneic stem cell transplantation. MiXCR, applied by TCRdb to the RT-PCR reads, yields one record per CDR3 protein. This sample carries more than 150,000 distinct CDR3 sequences, more than 35% of them seen once, and the ten largest clones take around 35%. The sequenced material came from blood, either unsorted or a sorted T cell fraction (not recorded which). These receptors all come from a human donor who was either an allogeneic HSCT recipient or a stem cell or donor lymphocyte infusion donor (not recorded which). It is not recorded whose cells these are; they may come from a transplant donor. The conserved cysteine and the conserved F or W are not part of the CDR3 here. Fields, in order: CDR3 length, V gene, CDR3 protein.

CDR3 length: 12; V gene: TRBV7-2; CDR3 protein: ASSLGGHNSPLH
CDR3 length: 10; V gene: TRBV12-3/TRBV12-4; CDR3 protein: ASSFGGTEAF
CDR3 length: 16; V gene: TRBV18; CDR3 protein: ASSPPGLAGAGTDTQY
CDR3 length: 15; V gene: TRBV7-8; CDR3 protein: ASSLAGRMNSNQPQH
CDR3 length: 11; V gene: TRBV4-3; CDR3 protein: ASSRSRDNEQF
CDR3 length: 11; V gene: TRBV12-3/TRBV12-4; CDR3 protein: ASRPTGGFEAF
CDR3 length: 14; V gene: TRBV7-9; CDR3 protein: ASSWDGTSGVDEQY
CDR3 length: 12; V gene: TRBV29-1; CDR3 protein: SVDFVTSGNEQF
CDR3 length: 14; V gene: TRBV13; CDR3 protein: ASSFGSRQDADTQY
CDR3 length: 15; V gene: TRBV7-2; CDR3 protein: ASSSGLAGVGTDTQY
CDR3 length: 12; V gene: TRBV28; CDR3 protein: ASSPPGDYYGYT
CDR3 length: 13; V gene: TRBV7-8; CDR3 protein: ASSHRLAETYEQY
CDR3 length: 12; V gene: TRBV29-1; CDR3 protein: SVRSDRVLDEQY
CDR3 length: 9; V gene: TRBV7-3; CDR3 protein: ASSFGTSQY
CDR3 length: 14; V gene: TRBV27; CDR3 protein: ASSLLLAGGHNEQF
CDR3 length: 11; V gene: TRBV7-9; CDR3 protein: ASSLARGDTIY
CDR3 length: 10; V gene: TRBV30; CDR3 protein: AWSKGANTIY
CDR3 length: 14; V gene: TRBV4-3; CDR3 protein: ASSQRDRGRGDTQY
CDR3 length: 13; V gene: TRBV9; CDR3 protein: ASSAGGGQYYGYT
CDR3 length: 13; V gene: TRBV4-2; CDR3 protein: ASSPPGDLVYGYT
CDR3 length: 10; V gene: TRBV9; CDR3 protein: ASSVDRGEQY
CDR3 length: 11; V gene: TRBV20-1; CDR3 protein: SATGPLNTEAF
CDR3 length: 10; V gene: TRBV30; CDR3 protein: AWGRRNTEAF
CDR3 length: 13; V gene: TRBV3-1; CDR3 protein: ASSQVASSYNEQF
CDR3 length: 15; V gene: TRBV6-6; CDR3 protein: ASSYSPAGGRNYEQY
CDR3 length: 12; V gene: TRBV12-3/TRBV12-4; CDR3 protein: ASLEGGGTDTQY
CDR3 length: 11; V gene: TRBV15; CDR3 protein: ATSTGEGYGYT
CDR3 length: 14; V gene: TRBV7-2; CDR3 protein: ASSSFPRGKNTEAF